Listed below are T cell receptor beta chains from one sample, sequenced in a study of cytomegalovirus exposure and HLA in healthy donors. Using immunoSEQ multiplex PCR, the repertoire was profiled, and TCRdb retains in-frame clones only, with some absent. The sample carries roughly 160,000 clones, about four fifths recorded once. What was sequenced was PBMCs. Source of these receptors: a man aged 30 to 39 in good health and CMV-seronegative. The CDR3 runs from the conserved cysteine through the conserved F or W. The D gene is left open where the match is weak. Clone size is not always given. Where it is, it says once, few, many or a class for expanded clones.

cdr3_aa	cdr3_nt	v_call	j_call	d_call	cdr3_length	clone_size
CASSLRGFTEAFF	TGTGCCAGCAGTCTCAGGGGGTTCACTGAAGCTTTCTTT	TRBV28	TRBJ1-1	TRBD1	13	-
CAISGLTYEQYF	TGTGCCATCAGTGGTCTAACCTACGAGCAGTACTTC	TRBV10-3	TRBJ2-7	-	12	-
CASSDRGHYNEQFF	TGTGCCAGCAGCGACAGGGGGCACTACAATGAGCAGTTCTTC	TRBV27	TRBJ2-1	TRBD1	14	-
CVSPVRQGSFYEQYF	TGTGTCAGCCCAGTTAGACAGGGGAGTTTCTACGAGCAGTACTTC	TRBV28	TRBJ2-7	TRBD1	15	-
CAWSHQGFNYGYTF	TGTGCCTGGAGTCATCAGGGTTTTAACTATGGCTACACCTTC	TRBV30	TRBJ1-2	-	14	-
CASSPTTGVSSYEQYF	TGTGCCAGCAGCCCGACAACAGGGGTGAGTTCCTACGAGCAGTACTTC	TRBV7-9	TRBJ2-7	TRBD1	16	-
CSVGQGILGDEQYF	TGCAGCGTGGGACAGGGGATACTCGGGGACGAGCAGTACTTC	TRBV29-1	TRBJ2-7	TRBD1	14	-
CATSRDAGGPTNEQYF	TGTGCCACCAGCAGAGATGCGGGGGGCCCCACAAACGAGCAGTACTTC	TRBV15	TRBJ2-7	TRBD2	16	-
CATSRESSAGRVGEQFF	TGTGCCACCAGCAGAGAGAGCTCGGCAGGTCGCGTTGGTGAGCAGTTCTTC	TRBV15	TRBJ2-1	-	17	-
CASSLAIAGVNNEQFF	TGTGCCAGCAGCTTGGCCATCGCAGGGGTAAATAATGAGCAGTTCTTC	TRBV5-5	TRBJ2-1	-	16	-
CASSQGGDSPLHF	TGTGCCAGCAGCCAAGGGGGGGATTCACCCCTCCACTTT	TRBV4-2	TRBJ1-6	-	13	few
CASSLTEGYEQYF	TGCGCCAGCAGCCTTACTGAGGGTTACGAGCAGTACTTC	TRBV4-1	TRBJ2-7	-	13	-
CASSDPGMGITPNSPLHF	TGTGCCAGCAGTGATCCCGGGATGGGGATCACGCCTAATTCACCCCTCCACTTT	TRBV28	TRBJ1-6	-	18	-
CASSSDRAREQYF	TGTGCCAGTAGTTCGGACAGGGCGCGGGAGCAGTACTTC	TRBV19	TRBJ2-7	TRBD1	13	-
CASSYIMDRERDTQYF	TGCGCCAGCAGCTACATAATGGACAGGGAGAGAGATACGCAGTATTTT	TRBV5-1	TRBJ2-3	TRBD1	16	few
CASSPGQTDYGYTF	TGCGCCAGCAGCCCGGGACAGACTGACTATGGCTACACCTTC	TRBV5-1	TRBJ1-2	TRBD1	14	-
CASSLGTGGGYEQYF	TGTGCCAGCAGCTTAGGGACGGGGGGAGGCTACGAGCAGTACTTC	TRBV7-9	TRBJ2-7	TRBD2	15	-
CASSILTSGRRDTQYF	TGTGCCAGTAGTATTCTGACTAGCGGTCGTCGGGATACGCAGTATTTT	TRBV19	TRBJ2-3	TRBD2	16	once
CASRRGTSDSTDTQYF	TGCGCCAGCAGGAGGGGGACTAGCGACAGCACAGATACGCAGTATTTT	TRBV10-2	TRBJ2-3	TRBD2	16	-
CASSPRAGQGPTMMGYTF	TGTGCCAGCAGCCCAAGAGCGGGACAAGGCCCCACCATGATGGGCTACACCTTC	TRBV16	TRBJ1-2	-	18	-
CASSPEAYRAYEQYF	TGTGCCAGCTCACCAGAAGCCTACAGGGCCTACGAGCAGTACTTC	TRBV18	TRBJ2-7	-	15	once
CASSRDSGRANTGELFF	TGTGCCAGCAGCAGGGACTCAGGGAGGGCTAACACCGGGGAGCTGTTTTTT	TRBV5-4	TRBJ2-2	TRBD2	17	-
CSGQDGLYGYTF	TGCAGCGGACAAGACGGCCTCTATGGCTACACCTTC	TRBV29-1	TRBJ1-2	-	12	-
CASSQVDRGNYGYTF	TGTGCCAGCAGCCAAGTGGACAGGGGAAACTATGGCTACACCTTC	TRBV14	TRBJ1-2	TRBD1	15	-
CASSPGGPPLHF	TGTGCCAGCTCACCGGGAGGACCACCCCTCCACTTT	TRBV18	TRBJ1-6	-	12	few
CASRSGQLTNYGYTF	TGTGCCAGCAGATCAGGACAGCTTACAAACTATGGCTACACCTTC	TRBV7-9	TRBJ1-2	-	15	once
CATSRGTSGNTGELFF	TGTGCCACCAGCAGAGGCACTAGCGGGAACACCGGGGAGCTGTTTTTT	TRBV15	TRBJ2-2	TRBD2	16	-
CASSMKGRGQGKTYNSPLHF	TGTGCCAGTAGTATGAAGGGGAGGGGACAGGGGAAGACGTATAATTCACCCCTCCACTTT	TRBV19	TRBJ1-6	TRBD1	20	-
CASSLGSGTTKNIQYF	TGTGCCAGCAGTTTAGGGTCGGGGACTACCAAAAACATTCAGTACTTC	TRBV28	TRBJ2-4	TRBD2	16	-
CASSYSLTGTNEKLFF	TGTGCCAGCAGTTACTCGTTGACAGGGACTAATGAAAAACTGTTTTTT	TRBV6-6	TRBJ1-4	TRBD1	16	-
CASSIRTVSNTGELFF	TGTGCCAGCAGCATACGGACAGTTTCGAACACCGGGGAGCTGTTTTTT	TRBV14	TRBJ2-2	-	16	-
CASSLGTGGNTEAFF	TGTGCCAGCAGCTTAGGGACAGGGGGGAACACTGAAGCTTTCTTT	TRBV7-9	TRBJ1-1	TRBD1	15	-
CASSLGLGVNNEQFF	TGTGCCAGCAGCTTAGGACTAGGGGTAAACAATGAGCAGTTCTTC	TRBV7-7	TRBJ2-1	-	15	-
CASSFSGRGEQFF	TGTGCCAGCAGCTTCTCCGGGAGGGGTGAGCAGTTCTTC	TRBV5-6	TRBJ2-1	TRBD2	13	-
CASSPGQGNYGYTF	TGTGCCAGCAGCCCCGGACAGGGGAACTATGGCTACACCTTC	TRBV7-3	TRBJ1-2	TRBD1	14	-
CASRLPGQGKHEQYF	TGTGCCAGCAGGCTCCCGGGACAGGGGAAACACGAGCAGTACTTC	TRBV27	TRBJ2-7	TRBD1	15	few
CASSLRTGGRGKNIQYF	TGTGCCAGCAGTTTAAGGACAGGGGGCAGGGGCAAAAACATTCAGTACTTC	TRBV27	TRBJ2-4	TRBD1	17	-
CASRAGDGTDTQYF	TGTGCCAGCAGAGCAGGGGACGGGACAGATACGCAGTATTTT	TRBV28	TRBJ2-3	-	14	-
CASSQDEAGRRSPLHF	TGCGCCAGCAGCCAAGATGAGGCGGGACGTCGTTCACCCCTCCACTTT	TRBV4-1	TRBJ1-6	-	16	-
CASSLAGYGKAYYEQYF	TGCGCCAGCAGCTTGGCCGGGTACGGGAAAGCCTACTACGAGCAGTACTTC	TRBV5-1	TRBJ2-7	-	17	-
CASTRRVGGNTEAFF	TGTGCCAGCACCAGGAGGGTCGGGGGTAACACTGAAGCTTTCTTT	TRBV5-5	TRBJ1-1	-	15	-
CASSGQIQPQHF	TGTGCCAGCAGTGGACAGATACAGCCCCAGCATTTT	TRBV28	TRBJ1-5	-	12	few
CASSLSGQGEQYF	TGTGCCAGCAGTTTATCAGGACAGGGCGAGCAGTACTTC	TRBV28	TRBJ2-7	TRBD1	13	-